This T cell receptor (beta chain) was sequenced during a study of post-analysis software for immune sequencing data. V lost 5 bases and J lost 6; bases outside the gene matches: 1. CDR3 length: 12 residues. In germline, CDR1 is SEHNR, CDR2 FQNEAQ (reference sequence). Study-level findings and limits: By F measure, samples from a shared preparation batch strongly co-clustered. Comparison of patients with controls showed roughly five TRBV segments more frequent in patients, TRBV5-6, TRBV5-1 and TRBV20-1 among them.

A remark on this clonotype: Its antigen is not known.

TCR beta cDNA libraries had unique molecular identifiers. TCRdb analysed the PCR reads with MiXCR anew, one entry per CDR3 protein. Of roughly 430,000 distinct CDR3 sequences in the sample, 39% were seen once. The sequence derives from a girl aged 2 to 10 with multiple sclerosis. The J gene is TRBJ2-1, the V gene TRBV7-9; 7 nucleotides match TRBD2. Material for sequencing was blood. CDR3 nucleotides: TGTGCCAGCAGCCGGACTAGCAATGAGCAGTTCTTC. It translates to CASSRTSNEQFF.